The clone carrying this T cell receptor beta chain was recorded only once. Its antigen is still unknown. The trim removed 8 bases at V and 8 bases at J, leaving 10 bases unmatched. In germline, CDR1 is LNHNV, CDR2 YYDKDF (reference sequence). This CDR3 has 15 amino acids. This entry belongs to a study of cytomegalovirus exposure and HLA in healthy donors. Study results and caveats: The authors enumerated over 150 TCR beta chains as linked to cytomegalovirus. Despite most TCR sequences being rare, some public TCRs occurred in many donors. Reports described diagnosis of cytomegalovirus status by the classifier as highly specific and sensitive.

Data came from immunoSEQ multiplex PCR; TCRdb stores just in-frame clones and leaves some out. The repertoire has some 190,000 clones, about 89% of them found once; the top ten carry 6% to 8%. The chain carries TRBV15 and TRBJ1-5, with 12 bases identical to TRBD1. The sequence came from a man aged 30-40 years in good health and CMV-seropositive. Source material: PBMCs. The chain's CDR3 is CATSRDRGPQEPQHF. CDR3 coding DNA: TGTGCCACCTCCCGGGACAGGGGGCCCCAAGAGCCCCAGCATTTT.